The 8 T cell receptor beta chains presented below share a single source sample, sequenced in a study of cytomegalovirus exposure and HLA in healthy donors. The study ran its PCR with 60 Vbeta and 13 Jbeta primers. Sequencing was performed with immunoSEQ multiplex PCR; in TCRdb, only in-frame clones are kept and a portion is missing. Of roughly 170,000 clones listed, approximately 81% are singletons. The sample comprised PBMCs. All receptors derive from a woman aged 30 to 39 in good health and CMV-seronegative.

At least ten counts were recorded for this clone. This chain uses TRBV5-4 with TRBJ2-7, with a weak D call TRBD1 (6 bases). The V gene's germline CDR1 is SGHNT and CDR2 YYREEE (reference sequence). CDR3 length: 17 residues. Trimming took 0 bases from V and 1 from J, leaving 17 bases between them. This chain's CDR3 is CASSLGSGAGPSYEQYF. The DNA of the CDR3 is TGTGCCAGCAGCTTGGGATCAGGGGCGGGCCCGTCCTACGAGCAGTACTTC.

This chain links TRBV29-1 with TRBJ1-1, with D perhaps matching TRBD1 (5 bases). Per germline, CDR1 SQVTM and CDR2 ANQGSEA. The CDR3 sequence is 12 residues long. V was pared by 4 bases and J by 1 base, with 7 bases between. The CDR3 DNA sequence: TGCAGCGTTGGTACAGGGAACACTGAAGCTTTCTTT. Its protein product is CSVGTGNTEAFF.

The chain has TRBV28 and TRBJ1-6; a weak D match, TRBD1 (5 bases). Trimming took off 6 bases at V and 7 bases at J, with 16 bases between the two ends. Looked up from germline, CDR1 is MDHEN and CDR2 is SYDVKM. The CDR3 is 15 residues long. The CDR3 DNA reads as TGTGCCAGCAGACCTCTGCCAGGGATGAATTCACCCCTCCACTTT. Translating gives CASRPLPGMNSPLHF. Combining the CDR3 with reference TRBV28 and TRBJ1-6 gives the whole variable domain DVKVTQSSRYLVKRTGEKVFLECVQDMDHENMFWYRQDPGLGLRLIYFSYDVKMKEKGDIPEGYSVSREKKERFSLILESASTNQTSMYLCASRPLPGMNSPLHFGNGTRLTVT.

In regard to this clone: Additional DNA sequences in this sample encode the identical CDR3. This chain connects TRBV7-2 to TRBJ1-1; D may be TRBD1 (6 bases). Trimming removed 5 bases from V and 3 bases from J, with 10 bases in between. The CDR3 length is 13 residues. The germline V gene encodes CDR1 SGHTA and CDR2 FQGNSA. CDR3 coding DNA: TGTGCCAGCAGCCTACAGGGTGACACTGAAGCTTTCTTT. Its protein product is CASSLQGDTEAFF.

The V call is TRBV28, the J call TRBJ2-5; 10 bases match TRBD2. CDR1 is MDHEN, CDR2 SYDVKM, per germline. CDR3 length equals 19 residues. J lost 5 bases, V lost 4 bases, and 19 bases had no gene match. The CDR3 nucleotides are TGTGCCAGCAGTTCCCCGATTAAGCGGGGGGGCATGTTTAGGGAGACCCAGTACTTC. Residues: CASSSPIKRGGMFRETQYF.

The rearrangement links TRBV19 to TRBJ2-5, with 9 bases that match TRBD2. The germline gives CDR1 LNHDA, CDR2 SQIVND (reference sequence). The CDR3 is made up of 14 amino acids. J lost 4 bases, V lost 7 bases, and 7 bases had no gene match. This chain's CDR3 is CASNQRGEGETQYF. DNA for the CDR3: TGTGCCAGTAACCAGCGGGGGGAGGGAGAGACCCAGTACTTC.

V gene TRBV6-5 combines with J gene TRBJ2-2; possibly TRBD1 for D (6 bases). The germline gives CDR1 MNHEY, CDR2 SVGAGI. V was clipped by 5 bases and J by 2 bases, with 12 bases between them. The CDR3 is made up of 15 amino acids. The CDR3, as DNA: TGTGCCAGCAGTCCCGACAGGCTAAACACCGGGGAGCTGTTTTTT. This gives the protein CASSPDRLNTGELFF.

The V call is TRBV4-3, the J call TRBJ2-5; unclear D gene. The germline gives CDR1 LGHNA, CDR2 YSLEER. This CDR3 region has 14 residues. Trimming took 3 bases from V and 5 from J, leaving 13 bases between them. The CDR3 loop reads CASSHLRSPETQYF. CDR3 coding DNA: TGCGCCAGCAGCCATCTACGCTCTCCTGAGACCCAGTACTTC.